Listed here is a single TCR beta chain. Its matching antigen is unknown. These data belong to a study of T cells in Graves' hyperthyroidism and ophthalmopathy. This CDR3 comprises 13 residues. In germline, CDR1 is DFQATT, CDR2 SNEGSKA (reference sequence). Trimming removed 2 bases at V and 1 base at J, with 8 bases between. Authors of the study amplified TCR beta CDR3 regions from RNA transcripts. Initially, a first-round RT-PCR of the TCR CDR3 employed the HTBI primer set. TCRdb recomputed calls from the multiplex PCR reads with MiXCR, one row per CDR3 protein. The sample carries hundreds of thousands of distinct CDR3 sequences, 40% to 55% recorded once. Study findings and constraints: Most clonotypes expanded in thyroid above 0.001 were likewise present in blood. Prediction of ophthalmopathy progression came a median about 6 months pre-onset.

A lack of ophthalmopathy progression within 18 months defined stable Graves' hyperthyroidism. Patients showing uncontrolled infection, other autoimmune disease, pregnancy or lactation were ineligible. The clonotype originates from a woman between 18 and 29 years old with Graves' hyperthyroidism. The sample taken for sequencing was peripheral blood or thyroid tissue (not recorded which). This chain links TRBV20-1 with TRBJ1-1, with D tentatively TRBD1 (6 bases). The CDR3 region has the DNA TGCAGTGCTAGAAAACAGGGGAACACTGAAGCTTTCTTT. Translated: CSARKQGNTEAFF.